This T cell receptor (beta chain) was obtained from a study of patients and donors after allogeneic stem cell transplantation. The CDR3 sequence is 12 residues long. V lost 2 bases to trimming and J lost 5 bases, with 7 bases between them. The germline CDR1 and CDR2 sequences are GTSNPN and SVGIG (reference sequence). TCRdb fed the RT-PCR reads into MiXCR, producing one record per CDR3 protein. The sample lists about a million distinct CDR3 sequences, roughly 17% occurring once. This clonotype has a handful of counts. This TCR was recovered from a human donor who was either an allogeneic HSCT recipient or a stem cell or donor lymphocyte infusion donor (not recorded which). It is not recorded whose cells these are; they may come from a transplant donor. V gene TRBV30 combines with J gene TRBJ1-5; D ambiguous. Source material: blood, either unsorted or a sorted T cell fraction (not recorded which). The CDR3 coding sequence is TGTGCCTGGAGTCGGTTCCATCAGCCCCAGCATTTT. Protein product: CAWSRFHQPQHF.